The rows below give T cell receptor beta chains drawn from one sample of a study of T cell responses to AZD1222 COVID-19 vaccine. Sequenced by immunoSEQ multiplex PCR; TCRdb stores in-frame clones only, minus some. In the table there are 90,000 to 100,000 clones, about 90% of which are singletons. The specimen was peripheral blood, collected on day 0 of AZD1222 vaccination. All receptors come from an adult in good health. Each CDR3 is given with its conserved first and last residue. The order of the fields is D gene, clone size, J gene, V gene, CDR3 protein. A D gene is named only where the DNA matches it firmly. Part of the rows lack a size; the others show once, few, many or a class for expanded clones.

d_call: .; clone_size: few; j_call: TRBJ1-5; v_call: TRBV19; cdr3_aa: CASTQAPGGQPQHF
d_call: TRBD1; clone_size: .; j_call: TRBJ1-1; v_call: TRBV7-9; cdr3_aa: CASSSVPGQGGDTEAFF
d_call: .; clone_size: once; j_call: TRBJ1-1; v_call: TRBV5-5; cdr3_aa: CASSLPWGHTEAFF
d_call: .; clone_size: .; j_call: TRBJ2-3; v_call: TRBV7-3; cdr3_aa: CASSLGARAHPPDTQYF
d_call: .; clone_size: .; j_call: TRBJ1-2; v_call: TRBV20-1; cdr3_aa: CSASEAAYGYTF
d_call: TRBD1; clone_size: .; j_call: TRBJ1-1; v_call: TRBV6-5; cdr3_aa: CAFGTGRPEAFF
d_call: TRBD1; clone_size: once; j_call: TRBJ1-4; v_call: TRBV5-1; cdr3_aa: CASSPGQGWANEKLFF
d_call: .; clone_size: .; j_call: TRBJ2-1; v_call: TRBV4-3; cdr3_aa: CASSQDYGREQFF
d_call: .; clone_size: .; j_call: TRBJ1-2; v_call: TRBV12-3/TRBV12-4; cdr3_aa: CASSLSQGYGYTF
d_call: .; clone_size: .; j_call: TRBJ1-1; v_call: TRBV30; cdr3_aa: CAWSSYGGTEAFF
d_call: .; clone_size: .; j_call: TRBJ1-4; v_call: TRBV4-3; cdr3_aa: CASSQGVTNEKLFF
d_call: .; clone_size: .; j_call: TRBJ2-3; v_call: TRBV7-3; cdr3_aa: CASSLNIGTQYF
d_call: TRBD1; clone_size: once; j_call: TRBJ2-7; v_call: TRBV9; cdr3_aa: CASSLSRDRDPYEQYF
d_call: .; clone_size: .; j_call: TRBJ2-6; v_call: TRBV9; cdr3_aa: CASSFPAGQLSGANVLTF
d_call: TRBD1; clone_size: .; j_call: TRBJ1-6; v_call: TRBV19; cdr3_aa: CASQPGTANSPLHF
d_call: TRBD1; clone_size: .; j_call: TRBJ1-2; v_call: TRBV29-1; cdr3_aa: CSVQRDSGAYGYTF
d_call: .; clone_size: .; j_call: TRBJ1-1; v_call: TRBV5-4; cdr3_aa: CASSPIENTEAFF
d_call: TRBD1; clone_size: few; j_call: TRBJ1-2; v_call: TRBV3-1/TRBV3-2; cdr3_aa: CASSPTGYGYTF
d_call: .; clone_size: .; j_call: TRBJ1-2; v_call: TRBV7-6; cdr3_aa: CASSPITGTAINGYTF
d_call: .; clone_size: .; j_call: TRBJ2-1; v_call: TRBV27; cdr3_aa: CASNTGSYNEQFF
d_call: .; clone_size: .; j_call: TRBJ1-2; v_call: TRBV2; cdr3_aa: CASGEARNYGYTF
d_call: TRBD1; clone_size: .; j_call: TRBJ2-5; v_call: TRBV4-1; cdr3_aa: CASSQWDRAETQYF
d_call: TRBD2; clone_size: once; j_call: TRBJ2-2; v_call: TRBV6-4; cdr3_aa: CASSRTSFGGELFF
d_call: .; clone_size: .; j_call: TRBJ2-1; v_call: TRBV14; cdr3_aa: CASSQVLGRGGVNEQFF
d_call: TRBD2; clone_size: .; j_call: TRBJ2-1; v_call: TRBV11-3; cdr3_aa: CASSPLAGVPTSSTDEQFF